This is a list of T cell receptor beta chains from one sample in a study of blood T cell repertoires in COVID-19. Data came from immunoSEQ multiplex PCR; TCRdb stores just in-frame clones and leaves some out. The profile shows approximately 210,000 clones, roughly 80% of them singletons. The sequenced sample consisted of PBMCs or T cells enriched from blood (not recorded which). Source of these receptors: a man aged 35 to 55 who had recovered from COVID-19. Both conserved end residues are part of each CDR3. The D gene is left open where the match is weak. Where a row states a size, it is once, few, many or the class of an expanded clone; other rows omit it.

size: NA
J: TRBJ1-1
V: TRBV2
D: NA
CDR3: CASSPLGRVSEAFF
DNA: TGTGCCAGCAGTCCTCTGGGCAGGGTGTCCGAAGCTTTCTTT

size: NA
J: TRBJ1-1
V: TRBV6-5
D: TRBD1
CDR3: CASRATGGGEAFF
DNA: TGTGCCAGCAGAGCGACAGGGGGGGGTGAAGCTTTCTTT

size: NA
J: TRBJ1-1
V: TRBV7-2
D: TRBD1
CDR3: CATTKQGDGTEAFF
DNA: TGTGCCACCACTAAACAGGGGGATGGTACTGAAGCTTTCTTT

size: NA
J: TRBJ2-7
V: TRBV28
D: TRBD2
CDR3: CASSLRTSWKSEQYF
DNA: TGTGCCAGCAGTCTGAGGACTAGCTGGAAGTCCGAGCAGTACTTC

size: NA
J: TRBJ1-2
V: TRBV19
D: TRBD1
CDR3: CASSGTGYGYTF
DNA: TGTGCCAGTAGCGGGACAGGCTATGGCTACACCTTC

size: NA
J: TRBJ2-5
V: TRBV5-1
D: NA
CDR3: CASSLGSSGGETQYF
DNA: TGCGCCAGCAGCCTTGGGAGCTCAGGTGGGGAGACCCAGTACTTC

size: NA
J: TRBJ1-1
V: TRBV15
D: NA
CDR3: CATSRQGNTEAFF
DNA: TGTGCCACCAGCAGACAGGGGAACACTGAAGCTTTCTTT

size: NA
J: TRBJ1-2
V: TRBV6-1
D: NA
CDR3: CASSERGENGYTF
DNA: TGTGCCAGCAGTGAACGGGGAGAAAATGGCTACACCTTC

size: NA
J: TRBJ1-3
V: TRBV27
D: NA
CDR3: CASGQLSSGNTIYF
DNA: TGTGCCAGCGGACAGCTTTCCTCTGGAAACACCATATATTTT

size: NA
J: TRBJ2-1
V: TRBV6-4
D: NA
CDR3: CASSESSQGEQFF
DNA: TGTGCCAGCAGTGAATCATCTCAGGGGGAGCAGTTCTTC

size: NA
J: TRBJ1-3
V: TRBV28
D: TRBD1
CDR3: CASRAGGNSGNTIYF
DNA: TGTGCCAGCAGGGCAGGGGGTAACTCTGGAAACACCATATATTTT

size: once
J: TRBJ1-1
V: TRBV19
D: NA
CDR3: CATEDRTNTEAFF
DNA: TGTGCCACCGAAGACAGGACCAACACTGAAGCTTTCTTT

size: NA
J: TRBJ2-3
V: TRBV18
D: NA
CDR3: CASSPGLDYTQYF
DNA: TGTGCCAGCTCACCGGGCCTGGATTATACGCAGTATTTT

size: NA
J: TRBJ1-6
V: TRBV19
D: NA
CDR3: CASGLLAGPLHF
DNA: TGTGCCAGTGGCCTCCTTGCAGGACCCCTCCACTTT

size: once
J: TRBJ2-4
V: TRBV18
D: NA
CDR3: CASSPQEGKNIQYF
DNA: TGTGCCAGCTCACCACAAGAGGGCAAAAACATTCAGTACTTC

size: many
J: TRBJ2-1
V: TRBV7-7
D: TRBD2
CDR3: CASSPLKSGRSNEQFF
DNA: TGTGCCAGCAGTCCGCTGAAGAGCGGGAGGAGCAATGAGCAGTTCTTC

size: NA
J: TRBJ1-1
V: TRBV30
D: NA
CDR3: CAWSPGQRPFEAFF
DNA: TGTGCCTGGAGCCCTGGACAGCGGCCCTTTGAAGCTTTCTTT

size: NA
J: TRBJ2-7
V: TRBV28
D: NA
CDR3: CASSLAVTYEQYF
DNA: TGTGCCAGCAGTTTAGCGGTTACCTACGAGCAGTACTTC

size: NA
J: TRBJ1-3
V: TRBV7-9
D: TRBD1
CDR3: CASSLVQGANTIYF
DNA: TGTGCCAGCAGCTTAGTTCAGGGGGCCAACACCATATATTTT

size: NA
J: TRBJ2-1
V: TRBV11-2
D: TRBD2
CDR3: CASSLRRGTPNEQFF
DNA: TGTGCCAGCAGCTTACGGCGGGGGACCCCCAATGAGCAGTTCTTC

size: once
J: TRBJ2-3
V: TRBV5-4
D: NA
CDR3: CASSWLVGYTDTQYF
DNA: TGTGCCAGCAGCTGGCTAGTAGGTTACACAGATACGCAGTATTTT

size: NA
J: TRBJ2-6
V: TRBV5-6
D: TRBD1
CDR3: CASSQGQGPFSGANVLTF
DNA: TGTGCCAGCAGCCAGGGACAGGGGCCATTCTCTGGGGCCAACGTCCTGACTTTC

size: NA
J: TRBJ2-2
V: TRBV11-3
D: NA
CDR3: CASSPRRGTGELFF
DNA: TGTGCCAGCAGCCCGAGACGGGGTACCGGGGAGCTGTTTTTT

size: few
J: TRBJ1-2
V: TRBV12-3/TRBV12-4
D: NA
CDR3: CASSLRPQYGYTF
DNA: TGTGCCAGCAGTTTGAGGCCGCAGTATGGCTACACCTTC

size: NA
J: TRBJ2-6
V: TRBV7-2
D: NA
CDR3: CASSPSPSGANVLTF
DNA: TGTGCCAGCAGCCCGTCCCCCTCTGGGGCCAACGTCCTGACTTTC